These 15 T cell receptor beta chains were sequenced from one sample in a study of T cell changes during pregnancy in multiple sclerosis. Produced via immunoSEQ multiplex PCR; TCRdb's table is partial and in-frame only. The profile covers approximately 50,000 clones, with roughly nine tenths appearing a single time and around 9.6% taken by the ten largest. The sequencing used CD8+ T cells from peripheral blood mononuclear cells, collected after pregnancy. The receptors were sampled from a female donor with multiple sclerosis, enrolled in a pregnancy study.

As for this clone: Compared with germline, one end of the junction differs, possibly owing to a read error. The V gene is TRBV29-1, the J gene TRBJ1-2, with a tentative D call TRBD1 (5 bases). The CDR3 is 8 amino acids. Germline-derived CDR1 and CDR2 are SQVTM and ANQGSEA. In DNA, the CDR3 is TGCAGCGTTGAATCCCGGGGGTTC. Amino acids: CSVESRGF.

As DNA, the CDR3 is TGTGCCAGCTGCGCGGGGACCAAAAACATTCAGTACTTC. Amino acids: CASCAGTKNIQYF. This sequence joins TRBV2 and TRBJ2-4; D might be TRBD2 (6 bases). The germline V and J ends were trimmed by 8 bases and 2 bases, with 10 bases remaining between them. The CDR3 has 13 amino acids. Per germline, CDR1 SNHLY and CDR2 FYNNEI.

The chain has TRBV9 and TRBJ1-4; TRBD1 agrees at 8 bases. The V segment lost 4 bases and the J segment 8 bases; nucleotides outside the gene matches: 16. CDR1 and CDR2 (germline): SGDLS, YYNGEE. There are 17 residues in the CDR3. CDR3 DNA: TGTGCCAGCAGCCCGGGGCGGGACAGGACGCTTGGCGAAAAACTGTTTTTT. This sequence encodes CASSPGRDRTLGEKLFF. The full variable domain, in which reference TRBV9 and TRBJ1-4 provide the parts outside the CDR3, is DSGVTQTPKHLITATGQRVTLRCSPRSGDLSVYWYQQSLDQGLQFLIQYYNGEERAKGNILERFSAQQFPDLHSELNLSSLELGDSALYFCASSPGRDRTLGEKLFFGSGTQLSVL.

For the CDR3, the DNA is TGTGCCAGCAGCTTTGGCGGGGCGGGGGCCTACGAGCAGTACTTC. Amino acids: CASSFGGAGAYEQYF. The V and J genes are TRBV9 and TRBJ2-7, with TRBD2 identical over 7 bases. The germline CDR1 and CDR2 sequences are SGDLS and YYNGEE. The CDR3 sequence is 15 residues long. The V segment lost 4 bases and the J segment 2 bases; nucleotides outside the gene matches: 9.

This chain uses TRBV10-2 with TRBJ1-1; 7 bases match TRBD1. With 9 bases clipped from V and 7 bases from J, the junction kept 5 bases outside the gene matches. Per the germline V gene, CDR1 is WSHSY and CDR2 is SAAADI. The CDR3 covers 11 residues. CDR3 nucleotide sequence: TGCGCCAGTTACAGGGGCGGTGAAGCTTTCTTT. Its translation: CASYRGGEAFF.

J is TRBJ1-1 and V is TRBV13; a weak D match, TRBD1 (5 bases). CDR1 PRHDT and CDR2 FYEKMQ come from the germline V gene (reference sequence). The CDR3 is 15 residues long. V lost 2 bases to trimming and J lost 1 base, with 11 bases between them. CDR3 in DNA: TGTGCCAGCAGCTTAAATAGGGGTAAGAACACTGAAGCTTTCTTT. Translating it yields CASSLNRGKNTEAFF.

The J gene is TRBJ1-5, the V gene TRBV15; D call uncertain. The V end lost 1 base, the J end lost 1 base, and 5 bases lay between the germline ends. Per the germline V gene, CDR1 is LNHNV and CDR2 is YYDKDF (reference sequence). The CDR3 length is 14 residues. In DNA form, the CDR3 reads TGTGCCACCAGCAGAGCTAGAAGCAATCAGCCCCAGCATTTT. This gives the protein CATSRARSNQPQHF.

Regarding this clone: Relative to the germline gene, one junction end is altered; a read error may explain this. The rearrangement joins TRBV11-2 to TRBJ2-5; no clear D gene. In germline, CDR1 is SGHAT, CDR2 FQNNGV. CDR3 length: 14 amino acids. The CDR3 loop reads CASSLEVGLGTQYF. The CDR3 nucleotides read TGTGCCAGCAGCCTAGAGGTGGGCTTAGGGACCCAGTACTTC. Supplemented by reference TRBV11-2 and TRBJ2-5, the full variable domain reads EAGVAQSPRYKIIEKRQSVAFWCNPISGHATLYWYQQILGQGPKLLIQFQNNGVVDDSQLPKDRFSAERLKGVDSTLKIQPAKLEDSAVYLCASSLEVGLGTQYFGPGTRLLVL.

A single count supports this clone. The V and J genes are TRBV10-1 and TRBJ2-1; TRBD1 matches 9 bases. Trimming removed 2 bases from V and 8 bases from J; junction bases left unmatched: 4. This CDR3 comprises 14 residues. Germline assignment: CDR1 WNHNN and CDR2 SYGVQD (reference sequence). The CDR3 DNA reads as TGCGCCAGCAGTGAGGGGGACAGGGACGATGAGCAGTTCTTC. Its protein product is CASSEGDRDDEQFF.

The chain couples TRBV19 to TRBJ2-7, with 9 positions matching TRBD1. With 3 bases clipped from V and 3 bases from J, the junction kept 12 bases outside the gene matches. There are 17 residues in the CDR3. Germline V gene data show CDR1 as LNHDA and CDR2 as SQIVND (reference sequence). The CDR3 loop is CASSMGDREGLDYEQYF. The CDR3 coding sequence is TGTGCCAGTAGTATGGGGGACAGGGAAGGGCTAGACTACGAGCAGTACTTC.

The chain has TRBV5-1 and TRBJ2-1, with D hard to call. This CDR3 comprises 15 residues. The germline V gene has CDR1 SGHRS and CDR2 YFSETQ. Trimming pared 0 bases from V and 5 bases from J, leaving 12 bases between. The CDR3 protein is CASSLADITHNEQFF. The CDR3 nucleotides are TGCGCCAGCAGCTTGGCCGACATCACCCACAATGAGCAGTTCTTC. The whole variable domain, filled in from reference TRBV5-1 and TRBJ2-1, reads KAGVTQTPRYLIKTRGQQVTLSCSPISGHRSVSWYQQTPGQGLQFLFEYFSETQRNKGNFPGRFSGRQFSNSRSEMNVSTLELGDSALYLCASSLADITHNEQFFGPGTRLTVL.

The V gene is TRBV4-1, the J gene TRBJ1-4, with 10 bases lining up with TRBD1. Germline lookup yields CDR1 MGHRA and CDR2 YSYEKL. V gave up 2 bases and J gave up 3 bases; unmatched junction bases: 3. The CDR3 runs to 16 residues. The CDR3 sequence is CASSQLTGGPNEKLFF. CDR3 in DNA: TGCGCCAGCAGCCAACTGACAGGGGGCCCTAATGAAAAACTGTTTTTT.

The chain combines TRBV5-1 with TRBJ1-4; 7 positions match TRBD1. J was trimmed by 8 bases and V by 2 bases; bases with no gene match: 15. The V gene's germline CDR1 is SGHRS and CDR2 YFSETQ. There are 17 residues in the CDR3. CDR3: CASSFGTVDTMREKLFF. In nucleotides, the CDR3 is TGCGCCAGCAGCTTTGGGACAGTGGACACAATGAGGGAAAAACTGTTTTTT.

The genes are TRBV5-8 and TRBJ2-4; TRBD1 matches 7 bases. Germline V gene sequence: CDR1 SGHTS, CDR2 YDEGEE. There are 16 residues in the CDR3. The trim removed 4 bases at V and 2 bases at J, leaving 9 bases unmatched. The CDR3 reads CASSRDREGTKNIQYF. The CDR3 bases are TGTGCCAGCAGCAGAGACAGGGAAGGGACCAAAAACATTCAGTACTTC.

This clone is medium-sized within its sample. V gene TRBV7-9 combines with J gene TRBJ1-2; TRBD1 is a possible D gene (6 bases). This CDR3 spans 16 amino acids. Germline CDR1 reads SEHNR; CDR2 reads FQNEAQ (reference sequence). Trimming took 3 bases from V and 1 from J, leaving 15 bases between them. CDR3 in DNA: TGTGCCAGCAGCTTCTATGGGGACACTCTTAACTATGGCTACACCTTC. Translation gives CASSFYGDTLNYGYTF.